Below are 23 T cell receptor beta chains sequenced from a single sample in a study of control samples from healthy donors and cancer patients. Libraries were prepared by immunoSEQ multiplex PCR; TCRdb keeps only in-frame clonotypes and omits some of them. Here the sample spans 65,000 to 95,000 clones, over 75% being singletons. The sample was blood. These receptors were obtained from a man aged 50-59 years in good health.

This chain connects TRBV19 to TRBJ1-4; D unresolved. The CDR3 runs 13 residues. Germline CDR1 is LNHDA and CDR2 is SQIVND (reference sequence). V shed 7 bases and J shed 3 bases, with 9 bases lying between them. The CDR3 DNA reads TGTGCCAGTAAGAGGGCCCCTAATGAAAAACTGTTTTTT. Translation gives CASKRAPNEKLFF. Based on the CDR3 plus reference TRBV19 and TRBJ1-4, the full variable domain is DGGITQSPKYLFRKEGQNVTLSCEQNLNHDAMYWYRQDPGQGLRLIYYSQIVNDFQKGDIAEGYSVSREKKESFPLTVTSAQKNPTAFYLCASKRAPNEKLFFGSGTQLSVL.

The chain carries TRBV13 and TRBJ2-5, with 8 positions matching TRBD2. V lost 4 bases and J lost 4; bases outside the gene matches: 14. Germline CDR1 reads PRHDT; CDR2 reads FYEKMQ (reference sequence). The CDR3 has 17 amino acids. Here the CDR3 reads CASSSAGDVRSGETQYF. CDR3 in DNA: TGTGCCAGCAGCTCAGCGGGAGACGTCAGGAGCGGAGAGACCCAGTACTTC.

This sequence joins TRBV28 and TRBJ1-1; D is undetermined. The CDR3 consists of 13 residues. V was cut by 5 bases and J by 2 bases, with 9 bases left in between. Germline CDR1 reads MDHEN; CDR2 reads SYDVKM. The CDR3 DNA reads TGTGCCAGCAGTGCCGTGGGTAACACTGAAGCTTTCTTT. Translating gives CASSAVGNTEAFF.

The genes are TRBV3-1 (or the pseudogene TRBV3-2) and TRBJ2-5; D possibly uses TRBD1 or TRBD2 (6 bases each). CDR1 and CDR2 from the germline V gene are LGHDT and YNNKEL (reference sequence). The CDR3 runs to 15 residues. The V end lost 5 bases, the J end lost 5 bases, and 18 bases lay between the germline ends. The CDR3 sequence: CASSGRGLAFETQYF. In DNA, the CDR3 is TGTGCCAGCAGCGGTCGGGGGCTAGCGTTCGAGACCCAGTACTTC.

The V call is TRBV7-2, the J call TRBJ2-1, with D possibly matching TRBD2 (7 bases). V lost 6 bases and J lost 4, with 13 bases in between. The germline V gene encodes CDR1 SGHTA and CDR2 FQGNSA. This CDR3 is built from 14 residues. CDR3 protein: CASRGGGGYNEQFF. CDR3 coding DNA: TGTGCCAGCAGGGGAGGGGGAGGGTACAATGAGCAGTTCTTC.

The rearrangement joins TRBV6-5 to TRBJ2-2, with D perhaps assigned TRBD1 or TRBD2 (6 bases each). CDR3 size: 15 residues. Germline CDR1 MNHEY, CDR2 SVGAGI. Trimming took off 8 bases at V and 6 bases at J, with 19 bases between the two ends. The CDR3: CASRFSTGASGELFF. The CDR3 DNA is TGTGCCAGCCGTTTTTCAACGGGGGCGTCCGGGGAGCTGTTTTTT.

The chain has TRBV6-2 or TRBV6-3 and TRBJ2-1, with a tentative D call TRBD2 (5 bases). Trimming took off 6 bases at V and 10 bases at J, with 13 bases between the two ends. The CDR3 totals 12 residues. The germline V gene encodes CDR1 MNHEY and CDR2 SVGEGT. CDR3 amino acids: CASSPAASEQFF. DNA of the CDR3: TGTGCCAGCAGCCCGGCGGCTAGCGAGCAGTTCTTC.

In nucleotides, the CDR3 is TGTGCCAGCAGCCGGGACGGGGTACGCGAGCAGTACTTC. Protein product: CASSRDGVREQYF. This rearrangement joins TRBV7-6 to TRBJ2-7; D could derive from TRBD1 or TRBD2 (5 bases each). Germline lookup yields CDR1 SGHVS and CDR2 FNYEAQ. The CDR3 consists of 13 residues. V was trimmed by 5 bases and J by 6 bases, leaving 14 bases between them. Full variable domain (missing parts from reference TRBV7-6 and TRBJ2-7): GAGVSQSPRYKVTKRGQDVALRCDPISGHVSLYWYRQALGQGPEFLTYFNYEAQQDKSGLPNDRFSAERPEGSISTLTIQRTEQRDSAMYRCASSRDGVREQYFGPGTRLTVT.

The chain joins TRBV6-5 to TRBJ1-2; tentative D call: TRBD1 (5 bases). The V end lost 6 bases, the J end lost 2 bases, and 13 bases lay between the germline ends. Germline CDR1 MNHEY, CDR2 SVGAGI. The CDR3 consists of 14 residues. The CDR3 protein is CASSSGTVNYGYTF. The CDR3, as DNA: TGTGCCAGCAGCTCCGGGACGGTCAACTATGGCTACACCTTC.

V gene TRBV7-6 combines with J gene TRBJ1-6; 9 positions agree with TRBD1. Trimming cost V 4 bases and J 16 bases; bases outside gene matches: 8. In germline, CDR1 is SGHVS, CDR2 FNYEAQ. This CDR3 is built from 13 residues. The CDR3, as DNA: TGTGCCAGCAGCTCTATGACAGGGGGGTATCTCCACTTT. It translates to CASSSMTGGYLHF.

The rearrangement uses TRBV18 and TRBJ2-3; D gene uncertain. The length of the CDR3 is 12 residues. Looked up from germline, CDR1 is KGHSH and CDR2 is LQKENI. V shed 3 bases and J shed 6 bases, with 7 bases lying between them. The CDR3 sequence: CASSPPSDTQYF. CDR3 in DNA: TGTGCCAGCTCACCCCCTTCGGATACGCAGTATTTT.

The chain employs TRBV28 and TRBJ2-7; D call uncertain. Trimming removed 6 bases at V and 4 bases at J, with 10 bases between. Germline CDR1 reads MDHEN; CDR2 reads SYDVKM. This CDR3 has 12 amino acids. CDR3 DNA sequence: TGTGCCAGCAGGCTTGAAGGGTACGAGCAGTACTTC. Protein product: CASRLEGYEQYF.

This rearrangement joins TRBV24-1 to TRBJ2-1; the match to TRBD2 covers 14 bases. V shed 9 bases and J 5 bases; nucleotides not matched to a gene: 14. Germline assignment: CDR1 KGHDR and CDR2 SFDVKD. This CDR3 is 18 amino acids long. The CDR3 DNA reads as TGTGCCACCCCTAGCGAAGGGACTAGCGGGAGTATCGACAATGAGCAGTTCTTC. Its protein is CATPSEGTSGSIDNEQFF.

The chain joins TRBV18 to TRBJ2-7; D tentatively fits TRBD1 or TRBD2 (5 bases each). The CDR3 has 13 residues. The germline V gene has CDR1 KGHSH and CDR2 LQKENI. Trimming cost V 5 bases and J 0 bases, with 8 bases left between them. CDR3 sequence reads: CASSGDGSYEQYF. The CDR3, as DNA: TGTGCCAGCTCAGGGGACGGCTCCTACGAGCAGTACTTC.

The chain links TRBV5-1 to TRBJ1-1, with D possibly TRBD1 on 6 matching bases. Trimming left V 0 bases short and J 4 bases short, with 10 bases between. The CDR3 is 14 residues long. Germline CDR1 reads SGHRS; CDR2 reads YFSETQ. CDR3 DNA sequence: TGCGCCAGCAGCTTGGCCGTGGACAGCACTGAAGCTTTCTTT. It translates to CASSLAVDSTEAFF. Together with reference TRBV5-1 and TRBJ1-1, the CDR3 gives the full variable domain: KAGVTQTPRYLIKTRGQQVTLSCSPISGHRSVSWYQQTPGQGLQFLFEYFSETQRNKGNFPGRFSGRQFSNSRSEMNVSTLELGDSALYLCASSLAVDSTEAFFGQGTRLTVV.

The chain combines TRBV4-3 with TRBJ1-6, with TRBD1 identical over 7 bases. The CDR3 extends over 15 amino acids. Trimming took 1 base from V and 10 from J; bases not matched to a gene: 7. Germline-derived CDR1 and CDR2 are LGHNA and YSLEER. The CDR3 reads CASSQGKTGLSPLHF. The CDR3, as DNA: TGCGCCAGCAGCCAAGGGAAGACAGGGCTCTCACCCCTCCACTTT.

This clone was counted a single time. The chain carries TRBV13 and TRBJ1-3, with D possibly being TRBD1 (5 bases). The V end lost 0 bases, the J end lost 4 bases, and 10 bases lay between the germline ends. CDR3 length: 15 residues. Looked up from germline, CDR1 is PRHDT and CDR2 is FYEKMQ (reference sequence). CDR3 nucleotides: TGTGCCAGCAGCTTAGGCGGGCCAGGGGGAAACACCATATATTTT. It codes for CASSLGGPGGNTIYF.

This sequence joins TRBV7-2 and TRBJ2-2; TRBD1 agrees at 7 bases. Germline CDR1 and CDR2: SGHTA and FQGNSA. The CDR3 totals 16 residues. V dropped 4 bases and J dropped 6; count of bases not matched to a gene: 11. This CDR3 is CASSSRGGGKAGELFF. The CDR3, as DNA: TGTGCCAGCAGCTCTAGAGGGGGCGGAAAGGCCGGGGAGCTGTTTTTT.

V usage is TRBV13 and J usage is TRBJ2-1, with 7 bases matching TRBD2. Germline V gene data show CDR1 as PRHDT and CDR2 as FYEKMQ (reference sequence). The CDR3 contains 16 residues. V lost 2 bases to trimming and J lost 8 bases; unmatched junction nucleotides: 12. The CDR3 bases are TGTGCCAGCAGCTTATGGTCGAGGGAGGGCCTTTATGAGCAGTTCTTC. Its protein product is CASSLWSREGLYEQFF.

J is TRBJ1-1 and V is TRBV12-3 or TRBV12-4, with no clear D. V dropped 3 bases and J dropped 1 base, with 6 bases sitting between them. This CDR3 is built from 13 residues. CDR3 bases: TGTGCCAGCAGTTTCGGAGAGAACACTGAAGCTTTCTTT. Translation gives CASSFGENTEAFF.

This chain links TRBV5-6 with TRBJ1-1, with D maybe TRBD1 (6 bases). Germline CDR1 reads SGHDT; CDR2 reads YYEEEE. This CDR3 spans 13 amino acids. Trimming shortened V by 4 bases and J by 6 bases, and 13 bases separated the two germline ends. CDR3 protein: CASSPYRVPEAFF. CDR3 coding DNA: TGTGCCAGCAGCCCTTACAGGGTGCCTGAAGCTTTCTTT.

This clone appeared once. The chain joins TRBV19 to TRBJ2-1; D gene unclear. Germline CDR1 is LNHDA and CDR2 is SQIVND (reference sequence). The CDR3 consists of 14 residues. V was cut by 5 bases and J by 4 bases, with 12 bases left in between. DNA for the CDR3: TGTGCCAGTAGTTTTACCGGGCGTTACAATGAGCAGTTCTTC. As protein: CASSFTGRYNEQFF.

The gene calls are TRBV24-1 and TRBJ1-5; D unclear. Germline values: CDR1 KGHDR, CDR2 SFDVKD. The ends were cut back, 3 bases at V and 2 bases at J, with 7 bases in the middle. The CDR3 contains 14 residues. The CDR3 sequence: CATSDTYGNQPQHF. The DNA of the CDR3 is TGTGCCACCAGTGATACCTATGGCAATCAGCCCCAGCATTTT.